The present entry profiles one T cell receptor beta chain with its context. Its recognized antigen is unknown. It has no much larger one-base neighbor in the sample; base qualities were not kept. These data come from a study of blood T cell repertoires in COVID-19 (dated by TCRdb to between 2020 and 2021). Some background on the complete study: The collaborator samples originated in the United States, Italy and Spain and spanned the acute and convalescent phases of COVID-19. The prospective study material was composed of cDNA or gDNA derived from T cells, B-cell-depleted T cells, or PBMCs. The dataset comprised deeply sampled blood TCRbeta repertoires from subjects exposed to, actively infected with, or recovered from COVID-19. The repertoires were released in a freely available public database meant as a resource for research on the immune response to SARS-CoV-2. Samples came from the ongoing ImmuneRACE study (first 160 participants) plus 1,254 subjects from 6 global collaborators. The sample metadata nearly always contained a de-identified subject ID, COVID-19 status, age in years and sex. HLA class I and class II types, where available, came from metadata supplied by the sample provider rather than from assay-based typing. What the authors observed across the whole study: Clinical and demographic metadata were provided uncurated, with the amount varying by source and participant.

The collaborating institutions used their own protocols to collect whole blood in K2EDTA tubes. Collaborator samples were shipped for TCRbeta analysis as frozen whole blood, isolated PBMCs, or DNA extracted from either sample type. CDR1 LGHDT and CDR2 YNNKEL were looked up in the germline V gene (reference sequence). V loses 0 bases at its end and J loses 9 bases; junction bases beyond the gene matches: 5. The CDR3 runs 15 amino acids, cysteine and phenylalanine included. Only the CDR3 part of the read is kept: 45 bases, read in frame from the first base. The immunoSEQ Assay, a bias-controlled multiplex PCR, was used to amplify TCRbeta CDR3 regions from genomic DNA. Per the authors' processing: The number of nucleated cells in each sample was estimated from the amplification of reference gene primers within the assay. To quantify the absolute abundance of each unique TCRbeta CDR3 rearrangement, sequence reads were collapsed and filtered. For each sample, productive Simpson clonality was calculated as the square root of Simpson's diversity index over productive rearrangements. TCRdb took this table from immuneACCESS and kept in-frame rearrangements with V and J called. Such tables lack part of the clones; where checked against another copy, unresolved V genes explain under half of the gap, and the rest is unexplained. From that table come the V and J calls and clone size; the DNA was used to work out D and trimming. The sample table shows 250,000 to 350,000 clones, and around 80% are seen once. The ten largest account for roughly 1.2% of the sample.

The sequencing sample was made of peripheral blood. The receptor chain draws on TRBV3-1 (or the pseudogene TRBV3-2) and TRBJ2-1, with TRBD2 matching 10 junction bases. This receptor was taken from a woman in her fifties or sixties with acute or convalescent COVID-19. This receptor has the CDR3 CASSQDTLAGVEQFF. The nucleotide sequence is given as TGTGCCAGCAGCCAAGATACCCTAGCGGGAGTTGAGCAGTTCTTC.